The clone carrying this T cell receptor beta chain was seen only once. No antigen is known for it. Repertoires were generated with immunoSEQ multiplex PCR, while TCRdb's copy carries only in-frame clones and drops some. Of 250,000 to 300,000 clones in the sample, approximately 94% are singletons; the top ten hold around 0.57%. These data are taken from a study of T cell responses to AZD1222 COVID-19 vaccine. Findings and caveats of the study: Females made up more of the donors, who were largely white British, and clonal diversity may have come out too low.

The CDR3 has 15 residues. The germline gives CDR1 MNHEY, CDR2 SVGAGI. J gave up 3 bases and V 5 bases, and 4 bases lay outside the gene matches. This chain joins TRBV6-5 and TRBJ1-5; TRBD1 agrees at 10 bases. The receptor's source is an adult who received the AZD1222 COVID-19 vaccine. The sample was peripheral blood, taken 28 days after the second AZD1222 dose. The CDR3 nucleotides are TGTGCCAGCAGTAGGGACAGGGGAGCCAATCAGCCCCAGCATTTT. Translated: CASSRDRGANQPQHF.